Listed here are 32 T cell receptor beta chains from one sample, sequenced in a study of spatial heterogeneity in lung cancer. As for time point: sample taken at primary tumor resection. Whole RNA from tumor, nontumor lung or frozen PBMC was sequenced unsorted. TCRdb itself ran the 5' RACE reads through MiXCR, one entry per CDR3 protein. The sample contains over 25,000 distinct CDR3 sequences, approximately 8.4% of which appear only once. The sample here was PBMCs, taken at surgery. These receptors came from a female donor with early-stage non-small cell lung cancer.

This clonotype was detected many times. The CDR3, as DNA: TGTGCCAGCAGCCCTCTGGGACTAGCGGGAGAAAATCCAGATACGCAGTATTTT. This codes for CASSPLGLAGENPDTQYF. The chain has TRBV5-4 and TRBJ2-3; 14 bases match TRBD2. The germline gives CDR1 SGHNT, CDR2 YYREEE (reference sequence). The V and J ends lost 4 bases and 4 bases, in that order; junction bases with no gene match: 11. This CDR3 has 18 residues.

This clonotype has ten or more counts. The V and J genes are TRBV6-2 or TRBV6-3 and TRBJ2-7; TRBD1 matches at 7 bases. Germline V gene lookup returns CDR1 MNHEY and CDR2 SVGEGT. V dropped 6 bases and J dropped 4; count of bases not matched to a gene: 9. The CDR3 covers 14 residues. The CDR3 here is CASSHPRQGYEQYV. CDR3 coding DNA: TGTGCCAGCAGCCACCCCCGACAGGGATACGAGCAGTACGTC.

The table lists this clonotype with many counts. This chain uses TRBV5-1 with TRBJ1-3; unclear D gene. The CDR3 loop spans 15 amino acids. Per the germline V gene, CDR1 is SGHRS and CDR2 is YFSETQ. With 4 bases removed from V and 0 bases from J, the gap between germline ends came to 11 bases. CDR3 nucleotides: TGCGCCAGCAGCCCGACGGTTAGCTCTGGAAACACCATATATTTT. Amino acids: CASSPTVSSGNTIYF.

This clonotype turned up a few times. V usage is TRBV11-2 and J usage is TRBJ1-2, with D possibly TRBD1 on 6 matching bases. Germline CDR1 reads SGHAT; CDR2 reads FQNNGV. This CDR3 has 13 residues. V gave up 5 bases and J gave up 4 bases, with 11 bases separating them. The CDR3 reads CASSPTGAYGYTF. In DNA, the CDR3 is TGTGCCAGCAGCCCGACAGGAGCCTATGGCTACACCTTC.

This clonotype was seen more than once but under ten times. The V gene is TRBV5-1, the J gene TRBJ2-5; D may match TRBD1 or TRBD2 (5 bases each). This CDR3 region has 15 residues. Germline lookup yields CDR1 SGHRS and CDR2 YFSETQ. Trimming took 0 bases from V and 2 from J, leaving 11 bases between them. CDR3 residues: CASSLVWGSQETQYF. The CDR3 DNA reads TGCGCCAGCAGCTTGGTTTGGGGGTCTCAAGAGACCCAGTACTTC.

At least ten counts were recorded for this clonotype. The chain employs TRBV6-2 or TRBV6-3 and TRBJ1-5; 11 bases are shared with TRBD1. Looked up from germline, CDR1 is MNHEY and CDR2 is SVGEGT. This CDR3 spans 14 amino acids. V shed 5 bases and J 5 bases; nucleotides not matched to a gene: 2. The CDR3 DNA is TGTGCCAGCAGTGGGACAGGGGGATATCAGCCCCAGCATTTT. Translating it yields CASSGTGGYQPQHF.

This clonotype showed up just a few times. The chain has TRBV6-2 or TRBV6-3 and TRBJ1-1; 8 bases match TRBD1. CDR1 is MNHEY and CDR2 is SVGEGT in the germline V gene. The trim removed 5 bases at V and 1 base at J, leaving 9 bases unmatched. CDR3 size: 16 residues. The CDR3 DNA is TGTGCCAGCAGTCCCGGACAGGGCCGGAGGAACACTGAAGCTTTCTTT. Protein: CASSPGQGRRNTEAFF.

This clonotype was recorded a few times. V is TRBV28 and J is TRBJ1-4; 10 bases are a match to TRBD1. Trimming removed 5 bases from V and 8 bases from J; junction bases left unmatched: 8. CDR3 length equals 15 residues. Germline loops: CDR1 MDHEN, CDR2 SYDVKM. DNA for the CDR3: TGTGCCAGCAGTCGAGCCGGGACAGGGGTCGAAAAACTGTTTTTT. Translated: CASSRAGTGVEKLFF.

This clonotype has at least ten counts. This chain connects TRBV12-3 or TRBV12-4 to TRBJ2-7; 7 positions match TRBD1. V shed 4 bases, J shed 3 bases, and the junction held 3 bases outside the gene matches. The CDR3 sequence is 13 residues long. The CDR3 bases are TGTGCCAGCAGTTCCGGGGACAGCTACGAGCAGTACGTC. Translation gives CASSSGDSYEQYV.

This clonotype was observed a few times. The rearrangement joins TRBV9 to TRBJ2-1; 15 bases align to TRBD2. J was trimmed by 7 bases and V by 4 bases; bases with no gene match: 12. The CDR3 sequence is 18 residues long. The germline gives CDR1 SGDLS, CDR2 YYNGEE. In nucleotides, the CDR3 is TGTGCCAGCAGCACCTCCATTGGACTAGCGGGAGGGCCGAATGAGCAGTTCTTC. This codes for CASSTSIGLAGGPNEQFF.

The sample holds many counts of this clonotype. Here the CDR3 DNA reads TGCAGCGTCTCTAACGGGAGGATTACAGATACGCAGTATTTT. Protein product: CSVSNGRITDTQYF. J is TRBJ2-3 and V is TRBV29-1, with 7 positions matching TRBD2. The CDR3 is 14 amino acids. After removal of 6 bases from V and 3 bases from J, the junction contained 9 bases not matched to a gene. The germline CDR1 and CDR2 sequences are SQVTM and ANQGSEA.

The DNA of the CDR3 is TGCAGTGCTCCCCACGGACTAGCGGGGGCGAGCACCGGGGAGCTGTTTTTT. Translating it yields CSAPHGLAGASTGELFF. V usage is TRBV20-1 and J usage is TRBJ2-2, with 13 nucleotides matching TRBD2. This CDR3 is 17 amino acids long. Germline V gene sequence: CDR1 DFQATT, CDR2 SNEGSKA (reference sequence). V lost 5 bases and J lost 4; bases outside the gene matches: 10.

This clonotype has ten or more counts. The rearrangement links TRBV6-5 to TRBJ1-1; 9 positions match TRBD1. V shed 5 bases and J 1 base; nucleotides not matched to a gene: 8. This CDR3 spans 16 amino acids. The germline V gene encodes CDR1 MNHEY and CDR2 SVGAGI. CDR3 in amino acids: CASSRLAGQGNTEAFF. Written as DNA, the CDR3 is TGTGCCAGCAGTCGCCTCGCGGGACAGGGGAACACTGAAGCTTTCTTT.

The chain joins TRBV14 to TRBJ2-1; 15 nucleotides match TRBD2. From germline, CDR1 is SGHDN and CDR2 FVKESK. With 2 bases clipped from V and 6 bases from J, the junction kept 5 bases outside the gene matches. The CDR3 sequence is 17 residues long. The DNA of the CDR3 is TGTGCCAGCAGCCAACTTAGGACTAGCGGGAGGGGCAATGAGCAGTTCTTC. As protein: CASSQLRTSGRGNEQFF.

In this sample, this clonotype turned up a few times. The chain carries TRBV5-1 and TRBJ2-3, with unresolved D. The CDR3 has 15 residues. CDR1 SGHRS and CDR2 YFSETQ come from the germline V gene. V was trimmed by 0 bases and J by 4 bases, leaving 12 bases between them. DNA for the CDR3: TGCGCCAGCAGCTTGGCCGGAAGGGCCCCAGATACGCAGTATTTT. Its translation is CASSLAGRAPDTQYF. Filled out from reference TRBV5-1 and TRBJ2-3, the complete variable domain reads KAGVTQTPRYLIKTRGQQVTLSCSPISGHRSVSWYQQTPGQGLQFLFEYFSETQRNKGNFPGRFSGRQFSNSRSEMNVSTLELGDSALYLCASSLAGRAPDTQYFGPGTRLTVL.

This clonotype was seen at least ten times. The V gene is TRBV20-1, the J gene TRBJ1-5; no definite D call. Looked up from germline, CDR1 is DFQATT and CDR2 is SNEGSKA (reference sequence). V lost 4 bases to trimming and J lost 5 bases, with 12 bases between them. The length of the CDR3 is 13 residues. The CDR3 reads CSAKGGGYQPQHF. CDR3 coding DNA: TGCAGTGCTAAAGGTGGCGGATATCAGCCCCAGCATTTT.

This chain joins TRBV4-3 and TRBJ2-6; D possibly corresponds to TRBD1 (5 bases). Per the germline V gene, CDR1 is LGHNA and CDR2 is YSLEER. There are 17 residues in the CDR3. V dropped 0 bases and J dropped 0 bases, with 9 bases sitting between them. CDR3 sequence reads: CASSQETGISGANVLTF. The CDR3 DNA follows: TGCGCCAGCAGCCAAGAAACAGGAATCTCTGGGGCCAACGTCCTGACTTTC.

The CDR3 spells CSVRGGTGANTEAFF. CDR3 in DNA: TGCAGCGTAAGAGGCGGGACAGGGGCGAACACTGAAGCTTTCTTT. The chain links TRBV29-1 to TRBJ1-1; 10 bases map to TRBD1. The CDR3 runs to 15 residues. The germline V gene encodes CDR1 SQVTM and CDR2 ANQGSEA. V lost 6 bases to trimming and J lost 1 base; unmatched junction nucleotides: 8.

This clonotype was seen a handful of times. The chain couples TRBV7-9 to TRBJ2-5; TRBD1 agrees at 9 bases. CDR3 length: 16 residues. J lost 5 bases, V lost 2 bases, and 9 bases had no gene match. CDR1 is SEHNR, CDR2 FQNEAQ, per germline (reference sequence). CDR3 sequence (DNA): TGTGCCAGCAGCTTACTTTTACAGGGGGCTCTGGAGACCCAGTACTTC. Its translation is CASSLLLQGALETQYF.

This clonotype was detected a few times. The genes are TRBV12-3 or TRBV12-4 and TRBJ1-5; D remains ambiguous. V shed 6 bases and J shed 4 bases, with 13 bases lying between them. The CDR3 is 14 amino acids. CDR3 sequence: CASSMTPKNQPQHF. The CDR3 nucleotides are TGTGCCAGCAGCATGACACCTAAGAATCAGCCCCAGCATTTT.

At least ten counts were recorded for this clonotype. The chain combines TRBV5-1 with TRBJ2-1; TRBD2 aligns across 12 bases. The CDR3 spans 15 residues. Germline V gene lookup returns CDR1 SGHRS and CDR2 YFSETQ. J lost 6 bases, V lost 5 bases, and 6 bases had no gene match. DNA of the CDR3: TGCGCCAGCAGGCCTGGACTAGCGGGGACCAATGAGCAGTTCTTC. Its translation is CASRPGLAGTNEQFF.

This clonotype was recorded at least ten times. The chain uses TRBV2 and TRBJ2-7, with D perhaps TRBD1 (8 bases). In germline, CDR1 is SNHLY, CDR2 FYNNEI. The CDR3 is 15 amino acids. With 7 bases removed from V and 7 bases from J, the gap between germline ends came to 23 bases. The CDR3 sequence: CASNRQGPSGGEQYV. Here the CDR3 DNA reads TGTGCCAGCAACAGACAGGGGCCCTCGGGGGGTGAGCAGTACGTC.

Ten or more counts support this clonotype. The CDR3 here is CASSLGQPGDEQYF. The DNA for the CDR3 is TGCGCCAGCAGCTTAGGACAGCCCGGCGACGAGCAGTACTTC. The chain is built from TRBV5-1 and TRBJ2-7; D may be TRBD1 (6 bases). Trimming left V 2 bases short and J 5 bases short, with 14 bases between. The CDR3 consists of 14 residues. Germline V gene sequence: CDR1 SGHRS, CDR2 YFSETQ.

The J gene is TRBJ2-3, the V gene TRBV23-1, with D possibly being TRBD1 (7 bases). TRBV23-1 is recorded as an ORF, its role being uncertain. The CDR3 spans 16 residues. Between the trimmed V and J ends, which lost 2 bases and 1 base, there was a span of 13 bases. The CDR3 region is CASSQHDREGTDTQYF. For the CDR3, the DNA is TGCGCCAGCAGTCAACACGACAGGGAGGGCACAGATACGCAGTATTTT.

In this sample, this clonotype turned up a few times. The gene calls are TRBV13 and TRBJ2-7; D gene uncertain. CDR1 PRHDT and CDR2 FYEKMQ come from the germline V gene (reference sequence). Trimming left V 3 bases short and J 4 bases short, with 7 bases between. The CDR3 covers 12 residues. DNA of the CDR3: TGTGCCAGCAGCTTCTGGCCTTACGAGCAGTACTTC. This translates into CASSFWPYEQYF. Full variable domain (missing parts from reference TRBV13 and TRBJ2-7): AAGVIQSPRHLIKEKRETATLKCYPIPRHDTVYWYQQGPGQDPQFLISFYEKMQSDKGSIPDRFSAQQFSDYHSELNMSSLELGDSALYFCASSFWPYEQYFGPGTRLTVT.

In its sample, this clonotype was seen many times. The CDR3, as DNA: TGTGCCAGCAGCCTTGGGACAGACCGCACCGGGGAGCTGTTTTTT. Translating gives CASSLGTDRTGELFF. This sequence joins TRBV7-9 and TRBJ2-2, with TRBD1 matching 7 bases. The V gene's germline CDR1 is SEHNR and CDR2 FQNEAQ (reference sequence). The CDR3 loop spans 15 amino acids. Trimming at V came to 5 bases and at J to 4 bases, leaving 7 bases not matched to a gene. The variable domain in full, completed from reference TRBV7-9 and TRBJ2-2, reads DTGVSQNPRHKITKRGQNVTFRCDPISEHNRLYWYRQTLGQGPEFLTYFQNEAQLEKSRLLSDRFSAERPKGSFSTLEIQRTEQGDSAMYLCASSLGTDRTGELFFGEGSRLTVL.

The rearrangement uses TRBV9 and TRBJ2-1, with TRBD2 identical over 10 bases. Germline CDR1 is SGDLS and CDR2 is YYNGEE. CDR3 size: 15 residues. After removal of 3 bases from V and 8 bases from J, the junction contained 8 bases not matched to a gene. CDR3 nucleotide sequence: TGTGCCAGCAGCGCGAATAGCGGGGGGAGGGATGAGCAGTTCTTC. Translated: CASSANSGGRDEQFF.

This clonotype was recorded at least ten times. The rearrangement links TRBV6-2 or TRBV6-3 to TRBJ2-1; D gene unclear. The CDR3 runs to 15 residues. Germline V CDR1 and CDR2: MNHEY, SVGEGT. V lost 2 bases and J 5 bases, leaving 13 bases between the germline ends. This chain's CDR3 is CASSYSYHPNNEQFF. As DNA, the CDR3 is TGTGCCAGCAGTTACAGTTATCATCCTAACAATGAGCAGTTCTTC.

The chain links TRBV28 to TRBJ1-2, with a weak D call TRBD1 (5 bases). Trimming pared 7 bases from V and 5 bases from J, leaving 11 bases between. The CDR3 length is 12 residues. Germline assignment: CDR1 MDHEN and CDR2 SYDVKM. CDR3 region: CASNRDVYGYTF. The CDR3 DNA sequence: TGTGCCAGCAATCGGGACGTATATGGCTACACCTTC.

A note on this clonotype: With a much larger clone just one base away, this may be a read error. The V and J genes are TRBV27 and TRBJ1-1, with D possibly matching TRBD1 (5 bases). The CDR3 extends over 17 amino acids. Germline V gives CDR1 MNHEY, CDR2 SMNVEV (reference sequence). CDR3: CASGLPTGGGAGTEAFF. The CDR3 coding sequence is TGTGCCAGCGGTTTACCCACCGGGGGAGGGGCAGGCACTGAAGCTTTCTTT.

The J gene is TRBJ1-1, the V gene TRBV5-1, with 7 bases that match TRBD1. This CDR3 is 14 amino acids long. The V gene's germline CDR1 is SGHRS and CDR2 YFSETQ. The V and J ends lost 4 bases and 4 bases, in that order; junction bases with no gene match: 7. The CDR3 is CASSQETGRTEAFF. The CDR3 DNA follows: TGCGCCAGCAGCCAGGAGACAGGGCGCACTGAAGCTTTCTTT.

At least ten counts were recorded for this clonotype. This sequence joins TRBV10-1 and TRBJ2-3; 16 bases are shared with TRBD2. CDR1 and CDR2 (germline): WNHNN, SYGVQD (reference sequence). Losses at the gene ends were 4 bases for V and 4 bases for J; bases not matched to a gene: 8. CDR3 length equals 18 residues. The CDR3 coding sequence is TGCGCCAGCAGTGCCGGGACTAGCGGGAGGGCCCTCTCAGATACGCAGTATTTT. Protein sequence: CASSAGTSGRALSDTQYF.